This T cell receptor (beta chain) originates from a study of T cell changes during pregnancy in multiple sclerosis. With 8 bases removed from V and 4 bases from J, the gap between germline ends came to 20 bases. The length of the CDR3 is 15 residues. From germline, CDR1 is SNHLY and CDR2 FYNNEI. This table comes from immunoSEQ multiplex PCR, and its TCRdb copy is limited to in-frame clones, with some not included. The sample has roughly 80,000 clones, around 92% seen once. This clonotype was obtained from a female donor with multiple sclerosis, enrolled in a pregnancy study. This chain joins TRBV2 and TRBJ2-5, with D tentatively TRBD1 (7 bases). This material consisted of peripheral blood, taken before pregnancy. As DNA, the CDR3 is TGTGCCAGCGAACCTGACAGGGCGCGGGGAGAGACCCAGTACTTC. It is translated as CASEPDRARGETQYF.